This T cell receptor (beta chain) was identified in a study of blood T cells in healthy people across ages. Overall study findings and caveats: Roughly linear age-related decline in beta diversity appeared, significant by age about 40.

This clonotype was seen only a few times. What it binds is unknown. A second PCR of roughly 7 to 11 cycles used a sample-barcoded 5' primer and a J-beta primer mix. Each cDNA molecule was tagged by a template-switch adaptor that had 12 random nucleotides. TCRdb reanalysed the 5' RACE reads using MiXCR and keeps one entry per CDR3 protein. The table shows roughly 700,000 distinct CDR3 sequences, with about 52% occurring only once. CDR3 length: 14 amino acids. Germline-derived CDR1 and CDR2 are DFQATT and SNEGSKA (reference sequence). The V and J ends lost 5 bases and 2 bases, in that order; junction bases with no gene match: 3. Russia was home to the donors, healthy Caucasian individuals aged about 6 to 90. The authors isolated at least 6 million PBMCs per sample.

The origin of this receptor is a woman in her fifties or sixties in good health. This chain joins TRBV20-1 and TRBJ2-1; the match to TRBD2 covers 10 bases. The sequenced material came from blood. The CDR3: CSAESGRAYNEQFF. The CDR3 DNA sequence: TGCAGTGCTGAAAGCGGGAGGGCCTACAATGAGCAGTTCTTC.